This TCR beta chain was observed in a study of CD8+ T cells in alopecia areata. As to treatment: oral pan-JAK inhibitor, 5-10 mg twice daily. Lesional scalp punch biopsies and peripheral blood came from alopecia areata patients. Sorted populations comprised CD4+ and CD8+ T cells obtained from PBMCs. After isolation, RNA underwent reverse transcription to generate cDNA as the sequencing template. The repertoire was sequenced with immunoSEQ multiplex PCR; TCRdb's copy has only in-frame clones and lacks some. Of about 200,000 clones listed, about two fifths are singletons. The CDR3 is made up of 12 amino acids. V gave up 6 bases and J gave up 8 bases, with 10 bases separating them. The V gene's germline CDR1 is SNHLY and CDR2 FYNNEI.

This material consisted of CD4+ T cells sorted from blood, taken at approximately week 30, from a patient treated with tofacitinib. This chain connects TRBV2 to TRBJ1-4, with D maybe TRBD1 (6 bases). This sequence originates from a human donor with alopecia areata. Written as DNA, the CDR3 is TGTGCCAGCAGGGTGCAGGGGGAAAAACTGTTTTTT. Amino acids: CASRVQGEKLFF.